These 11 T cell receptor beta chains originate from one sample sequenced in a study of CD4+ T cells in melanoma. Measured with immunoSEQ multiplex PCR; TCRdb has only the in-frame clones, and not every one. This sample has 13,000 to 15,000 clones, with over 80% found just once. Sequencing used cells from a culture (not recorded whether cultured in vitro). These TCRs come from a human donor with melanoma.

The chain recombines TRBV5-1 with TRBJ1-2; TRBD1 is a possible D gene (5 bases). The germline V gene encodes CDR1 SGHRS and CDR2 YFSETQ. The CDR3 has 17 amino acids. V lost 0 bases, J lost 6 bases, and 21 bases lay in between. The CDR3 region is CASSLGGPYPGRDGYTF. The CDR3 DNA sequence: TGCGCCAGCAGCTTGGGGGGACCGTACCCGGGGCGCGATGGCTACACCTTC.

About this clone itself: Other DNA sequences in this sample translate to the same CDR3. The chain is built from TRBV5-1 and TRBJ2-2; 10 bases agree with TRBD1. The CDR3 length is 15 residues. Germline V gene lookup returns CDR1 SGHRS and CDR2 YFSETQ. Trimming at V came to 4 bases and at J to 5 bases, leaving 5 bases not matched to a gene. The CDR3 region has the DNA TGCGCCAGCAGCCCGGGACAGGGGAGAACCGGGGAGCTGTTTTTT. It specifies CASSPGQGRTGELFF.

The chain has TRBV7-9 and TRBJ2-1; 7 bases line up with TRBD2. The length of the CDR3 is 19 residues. V lost 3 bases to trimming and J lost 4 bases; unmatched junction nucleotides: 18. Germline V gives CDR1 SEHNR, CDR2 FQNEAQ (reference sequence). Here the CDR3 DNA reads TGTGCCAGCAGCTTTATCCGACTAGCATCTTTTTCGGAATACAATGAGCAGTTCTTC. Translated, it gives CASSFIRLASFSEYNEQFF. Complete variable domain (other parts from reference TRBV7-9 and TRBJ2-1): DTGVSQNPRHKITKRGQNVTFRCDPISEHNRLYWYRQTLGQGPEFLTYFQNEAQLEKSRLLSDRFSAERPKGSFSTLEIQRTEQGDSAMYLCASSFIRLASFSEYNEQFFGPGTRLTVL.

This chain connects TRBV11-2 to TRBJ2-3; 10 nucleotides align to TRBD2. Trimming at V came to 4 bases and at J to 1 base, leaving 14 bases not matched to a gene. Per germline, CDR1 SGHAT and CDR2 FQNNGV. The CDR3 consists of 19 residues. DNA of the CDR3: TGTGCCAGCAGCTCGTACCCCCTTTCCGGGACTAGCGGCACAGATACGCAGTATTTT. It encodes CASSSYPLSGTSGTDTQYF.

The rearrangement uses TRBV11-3 and TRBJ2-1; 8 bases are a match to TRBD1. V shed 4 bases, J shed 7 bases, and the junction held 18 bases outside the gene matches. CDR3 length equals 18 residues. Germline loops: CDR1 SGHNT, CDR2 YENEEA. The CDR3 region is CASSSTNRGAIDGNEQFF. DNA of the CDR3: TGTGCCAGCAGCTCAACGAACAGGGGGGCGATTGATGGGAATGAGCAGTTCTTC.

This chain links TRBV5-1 with TRBJ2-2; D may match TRBD1 or TRBD2 (6 bases each). V lost 0 bases and J lost 2, with 14 bases in between. CDR3 size: 17 residues. From germline, CDR1 is SGHRS and CDR2 YFSETQ. The DNA for the CDR3 is TGCGCCAGCAGCTTGGGGAGGGGGTCTAGCAACACCGGGGAGCTGTTTTTT. Its translation: CASSLGRGSSNTGELFF.

The chain carries TRBV7-2 and TRBJ1-2, with TRBD1 matching over 7 bases. Germline V gene sequence: CDR1 SGHTA, CDR2 FQGNSA. The junction had 8 bases not matched to a gene; V was cut back by 5 bases and J by 2 bases. The CDR3 sequence is 15 residues long. The CDR3 here is CASSRFETGNYGYTF. The CDR3, as DNA: TGTGCCAGCAGCCGGTTCGAGACAGGGAACTATGGCTACACCTTC.

The chain is built from TRBV10-1 and TRBJ1-1; D is unclear. The CDR3 has 13 amino acids. Germline CDR1 and CDR2: WNHNN and SYGVQD (reference sequence). Deletions cut 6 bases from V and 0 bases from J, with 8 bases between. The CDR3 loop reads CASRDGMNTEAFF. The CDR3 region has the DNA TGCGCCAGCAGGGACGGGATGAACACTGAAGCTTTCTTT.

The V call is TRBV6-5, the J call TRBJ1-3, with D possibly being TRBD1 (5 bases). Trimming pared 5 bases from V and 0 bases from J, leaving 8 bases between. This CDR3 contains 14 residues. In germline, CDR1 is MNHEY, CDR2 SVGAGI. The chain's CDR3 is CASSMTDSGNTIYF. The CDR3 DNA sequence: TGTGCCAGCAGTATGACAGACTCTGGAAACACCATATATTTT.

CDR3 loop: CASSFWVNSPLHF. CDR3 in DNA: TGTGCCAGCAGTTTTTGGGTTAATTCACCCCTCCACTTT. The J gene is TRBJ1-6, the V gene TRBV27, with D unresolved. The CDR3 has 13 residues. Germline CDR1 and CDR2: MNHEY and SMNVEV (reference sequence). Trimming stripped 3 bases from V and 6 bases from J, with 6 bases between.

The chain has TRBV7-9 and TRBJ1-4; TRBD1 matches at 9 bases. V was pared by 1 base and J by 8 bases, with 5 bases of the junction left unmatched. The V gene's germline CDR1 is SEHNR and CDR2 FQNEAQ (reference sequence). The CDR3 spans 15 residues. CDR3 amino acids: CASSLGTGVLEKLFF. The CDR3 DNA follows: TGTGCCAGCAGCTTAGGGACAGGGGTGTTGGAAAAACTGTTTTTT.